The source of this TCR beta chain is a study of T cell repertoires in ileal Crohn's disease. The wider study: At surgery, under 40% of patients smoked, with median disease duration around 8 years. Study results and limitations: High-frequency clones were more common in sorted CD8 than CD4 cells. Active smokers at surgery had more clonal expansions than non-smokers.

The CDR3 consists of 14 residues. Germline CDR1 SNHLY, CDR2 FYNNEI. V lost 6 bases, J lost 7 bases, and 15 bases lay in between. Concerning this clone: Its specificity is unknown.

TCRB immunosequencing input was roughly 500 nanograms of biopsy DNA per sample. The data were produced by immunoSEQ multiplex PCR, yet TCRdb's version contains in-frame clones alone and is incomplete. The sample yields more than 11,000 clones, nearly 90% seen once. The V and J genes are TRBV2 and TRBJ1-4; tentatively, D is TRBD1 (6 bases). This TCR was recovered from an adult with Crohn's disease. The material sequenced was ileal tissue. Written as DNA, the CDR3 is TGTGCCAGCAGGGTAACAGGGATCGGTGAAAAACTGTTTTTT. Protein: CASRVTGIGEKLFF.